This TCR beta chain was captured by sequencing in a study of blood T cell repertoires in COVID-19. Turning to the study itself: Nucleic acid was either cDNA or gDNA, and it came from T cells, B-cell-depleted T cells, or PBMCs.

The germline V gene has CDR1 SGHVS and CDR2 FNYEAQ. V gave up 5 bases and J gave up 2 bases, with 26 bases separating them. The CDR3 is made up of 19 amino acids. TCRdb's copy holds only in-frame clones and misses some; the assay was immunoSEQ multiplex PCR. The sample carries roughly 230,000 clones, roughly 89% recorded once. Everyone who took part was about 18 to 89 years old, and they came from 20 to 25 US areas. The chain links TRBV7-6 to TRBJ2-3; perhaps TRBD2 as D (6 bases). This clonotype was sampled from a woman between 25 and 40 years old with acute COVID-19. The specimen was PBMCs or T cells enriched from blood (not recorded which). CDR3 bases: TGTGCCAGCAGCACCCCCAATATGTATATGGGGGGTACCACAGATACGCAGTATTTT. It encodes CASSTPNMYMGGTTDTQYF. The full variable domain, in which reference TRBV7-6 and TRBJ2-3 provide the parts outside the CDR3, is GAGVSQSPRYKVTKRGQDVALRCDPISGHVSLYWYRQALGQGPEFLTYFNYEAQQDKSGLPNDRFSAERPEGSISTLTIQRTEQRDSAMYRCASSTPNMYMGGTTDTQYFGPGTRLTVL.